The 12 T cell receptor beta chains below all came from one sample that was sequenced in a study of a mutant IDH1 vaccine in newly diagnosed glioma (dated by TCRdb to the early 2020s). Receptor libraries were prepared by the immunoSEQ multiplex PCR assay. TCRdb limited this immuneACCESS table to in-frame rearrangements with V and J called. A share of clones is missing; checked studies link under half to unresolved V genes, and the rest is unexplained. In this sample the table shows tens of thousands of clones, 75% to 85% of which occur a single time. The top ten clonotypes cover around an eighth of the sample. These receptors have no known antigen. The intended sense of this specimen's time point label: week 5, during vaccination. Each vaccine dose, consisting of 300 ug of a 20-mer mutant IDH1 peptide in Montanide, was administered subcutaneously with topical imiquimod. The specimen was PBMCs, collected from a glioma patient whose treatment included an IDH1 peptide vaccine. These receptors were collected from a man aged 45-60 years with glioma.

The chain recombines TRBV19 with TRBJ2-7; maybe TRBD2 (5 bases). Per germline, CDR1 LNHDA and CDR2 SQIVND (reference sequence). V lost 3 bases, J lost 12 bases, and 15 bases lay in between. The CDR3 extends over 12 amino acids. The CDR3 DNA reads TGTGCCAGTAGTATTACGACGGGAAACCCGTACTTC. Translating it yields CASSITTGNPYF.

The chain recombines TRBV5-1 with TRBJ2-7, with D maybe TRBD2 (6 bases). Between the trimmed V and J ends, which lost 4 bases and 4 bases, there was a span of 12 bases. CDR3 length: 13 residues. CDR1 and CDR2 (germline): SGHRS, YFSETQ. The CDR3 loop reads CASSAEEGYEQYF. CDR3 bases: TGCGCCAGCAGCGCCGAGGAGGGTTACGAGCAGTACTTC.

This clone was seen a handful of times. The genes are TRBV9 and TRBJ2-5; TRBD1 or TRBD2 may be the D gene (5 bases each). The germline V and J ends were trimmed by 3 bases and 5 bases, with 14 bases remaining between them. The CDR3 runs to 14 residues. Per the germline V gene, CDR1 is SGDLS and CDR2 is YYNGEE. The CDR3 loop is CASSARDRRETQYF. The CDR3 DNA sequence: TGTGCCAGCAGCGCCCGGGACCGACGGGAGACCCAGTACTTC.

V is TRBV6-5 and J is TRBJ1-1; the D gene is possibly TRBD1 (5 bases). The CDR3 has 14 amino acids. CDR1 is MNHEY and CDR2 is SVGAGI in the germline V gene. V was clipped by 6 bases and J by 1 base, with 12 bases between them. The CDR3 reads CASSYGTSNTEAFF. CDR3 coding DNA: TGTGCCAGCAGCTACGGGACTTCGAACACTGAAGCTTTCTTT.

V usage is TRBV30 and J usage is TRBJ1-4; perhaps TRBD1 as D (6 bases). Germline V lookup: CDR1 GTSNPN, CDR2 SVGIG (reference sequence). There are 13 residues in the CDR3. Deletions cut 4 bases from V and 10 bases from J, with 16 bases between. CDR3 in amino acids: CAWNQEEGGKLFF. CDR3 in DNA: TGTGCCTGGAACCAGGAGGAAGGGGGAAAACTGTTTTTT.

This clone occurred a few times. The V call is TRBV11-2, the J call TRBJ2-7; D gene uncertain. The V end was cut by 2 bases, the J end by 3 bases, with 14 bases between. CDR1 is SGHAT, CDR2 FQNNGV, per germline. The CDR3 runs to 15 residues. CDR3 coding DNA: TGTGCCAGCAGCTTAAGCGATACAGCCAGCTACGAGCAGTACTTC. This codes for CASSLSDTASYEQYF.

The chain carries TRBV7-8 and TRBJ2-5; 9 bases agree with TRBD2. This CDR3 is 15 amino acids long. The germline gives CDR1 SGHVS, CDR2 FQNEAQ. After removal of 5 bases from V and 5 bases from J, the junction contained 9 bases not matched to a gene. The CDR3 protein is CASSQTGTSSETQYF. The CDR3 region has the DNA TGTGCCAGCAGCCAGACCGGGACTAGCAGCGAGACCCAGTACTTC.

This clone has just a few counts. V is TRBV4-1 and J is TRBJ2-2; no firm D call. V was shortened by 3 bases and J by 6 bases, with 17 bases between the two germline ends. This CDR3 is built from 16 residues. Per germline, CDR1 MGHRA and CDR2 YSYEKL. The CDR3 loop is CASSQLEPISPGELFF. DNA for the CDR3: TGCGCCAGCAGCCAGCTCGAACCAATATCGCCCGGGGAGCTGTTTTTT.

V usage is TRBV27 and J usage is TRBJ2-3, with D perhaps TRBD1 or TRBD2 (5 bases each). The germline V gene encodes CDR1 MNHEY and CDR2 SMNVEV (reference sequence). The length of the CDR3 is 15 residues. Trimming took 5 bases from V and 3 from J, leaving 15 bases between them. CDR3 sequence: CASSPRGPATDTQYF. CDR3 DNA: TGTGCCAGCAGTCCCCGGGGCCCAGCGACAGATACGCAGTATTTT.

This clone was detected a few times. This chain links TRBV30 with TRBJ1-1; the D is unclear. CDR3 length: 11 amino acids. V was shortened by 5 bases and J by 3 bases, with 7 bases between the two germline ends. CDR1 and CDR2 from the germline V gene are GTSNPN and SVGIG (reference sequence). The CDR3 DNA is TGTGCCTGGGGCAGTTACACTGAAGCTTTCTTT. Its translation is CAWGSYTEAFF.

CDR3 protein: CSAGPYTEQYF. The CDR3 DNA is TGCAGTGCCGGCCCTTACACGGAGCAGTACTTC. The rearrangement uses TRBV20-1 and TRBJ2-7; no firm D call. CDR1 and CDR2 (germline): DFQATT, SNEGSKA (reference sequence). This CDR3 region has 11 residues. The ends were cut back, 6 bases at V and 7 bases at J, with 13 bases in the middle.

This clone was detected once. The chain uses TRBV7-9 and TRBJ1-2, with a possible D match to TRBD1 (5 bases). V shed 4 bases and J shed 8 bases, with 14 bases lying between them. This CDR3 spans 13 amino acids. Germline CDR1 SEHNR, CDR2 FQNEAQ (reference sequence). CDR3 sequence (DNA): TGTGCCAGCAGCTCCTCCGGGGCCGAAGGCTACACCTTC. Residues: CASSSSGAEGYTF.